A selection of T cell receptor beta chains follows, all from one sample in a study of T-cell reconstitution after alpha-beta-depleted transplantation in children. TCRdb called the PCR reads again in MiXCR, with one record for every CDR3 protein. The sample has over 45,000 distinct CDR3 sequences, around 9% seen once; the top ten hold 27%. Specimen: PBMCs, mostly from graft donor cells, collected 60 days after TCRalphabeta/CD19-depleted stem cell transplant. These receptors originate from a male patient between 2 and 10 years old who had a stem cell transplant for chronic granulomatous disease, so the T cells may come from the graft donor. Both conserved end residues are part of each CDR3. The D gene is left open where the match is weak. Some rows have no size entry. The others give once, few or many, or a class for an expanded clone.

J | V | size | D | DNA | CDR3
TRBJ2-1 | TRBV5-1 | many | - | TGCGCCAGCAGCTTGCTTGGCTACCAGTTCTTC | CASSLLGYQFF
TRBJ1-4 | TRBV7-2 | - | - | TGTGCCAGCAGCCTCCCTTACAGCGCAACTAATGAAAAACTGTTTTTT | CASSLPYSATNEKLFF
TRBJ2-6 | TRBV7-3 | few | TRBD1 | TGTGCCAGCAGCTTAACAGGGACAGCGTTTACTGGGGCCAACGTCCTGACTTTC | CASSLTGTAFTGANVLTF
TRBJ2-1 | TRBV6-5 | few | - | TGTGCCAGCAGCCTGGAGAACGAGCAGTTCTTC | CASSLENEQFF
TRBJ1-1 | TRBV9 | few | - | TGTGCCAGCAGCGTAGGGGGCGCTTTGACTGAAGCTTTCTTT | CASSVGGALTEAFF
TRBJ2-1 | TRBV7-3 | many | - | TGTGCCAGCAGTGGGGATTGGTCGGTTAGCGAGCAGTTCTTC | CASSGDWSVSEQFF
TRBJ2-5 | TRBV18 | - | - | TGTGCCAGCTCACCACTCCGTGGCCGGGCGGGAGAGACCCAGTACTTC | CASSPLRGRAGETQYF
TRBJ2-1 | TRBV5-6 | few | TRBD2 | TGTGCCAGCAGCTCCTTGACTAGCGGGAGGGGTGGTGAGCAGTTCTTC | CASSSLTSGRGGEQFF
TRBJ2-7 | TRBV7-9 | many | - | TGTGCCAGCAGCCGACGGACCTACGAGCAGTACTTC | CASSRRTYEQYF
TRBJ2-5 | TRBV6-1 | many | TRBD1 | TGTGCCAGCAGCACTGTCCCGGGACAGGGATCAGAGACCCAGTACTTC | CASSTVPGQGSETQYF
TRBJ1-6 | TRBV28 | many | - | TGTGCCACTGCAACAGGAGTTGGCAATCTGGCCCTCCACTTT | CATATGVGNLALHF
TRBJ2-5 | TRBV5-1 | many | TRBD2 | TGCGCCAGCAGCCTGGGACTAGCGGGAGTCAAAGAGACCCAGTACTTC | CASSLGLAGVKETQYF
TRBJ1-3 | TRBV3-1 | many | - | TGTGCCAGCACCTCAGTATCTGGAAACACCATATATTTT | CASTSVSGNTIYF
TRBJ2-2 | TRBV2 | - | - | TGTGCCAGCAGTGAAGGGATTGCCGGGGAGCTGTTTTTT | CASSEGIAGELFF
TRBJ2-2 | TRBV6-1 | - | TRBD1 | TGTGCCAGCAGACCCATTCGCGCCGGGACAGGGCTCACCGGGGAGCTGTTTTTT | CASRPIRAGTGLTGELFF
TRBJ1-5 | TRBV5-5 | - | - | TGTGCCAGCACCCCCACCAGGTTTAGCAATCAGCCCCAGCATTTT | CASTPTRFSNQPQHF
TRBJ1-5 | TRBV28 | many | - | TGTGCCAGCAGTCCCCAGATTAGCAATCAGCCCCAGCATTTT | CASSPQISNQPQHF
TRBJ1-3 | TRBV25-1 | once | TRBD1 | TGTGCCAGCAGGATGACAGGGTTGGAACGAAACACCATATATTTT | CASRMTGLERNTIYF
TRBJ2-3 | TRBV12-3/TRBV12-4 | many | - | TGTGCCAGCAGCAATCTAGACACAGATACGCAGTATTTT | CASSNLDTDTQYF
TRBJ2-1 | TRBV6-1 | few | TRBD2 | TGTGCCAGCAGTGAAGCGTGGCTAGCGGGAGTCTACTATGAGCAGTTCTTC | CASSEAWLAGVYYEQFF
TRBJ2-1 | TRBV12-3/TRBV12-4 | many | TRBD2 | TGTGCCAGCAGCGTACCGGGACTAGGCTCCTACAATGAGCAGTTCTTC | CASSVPGLGSYNEQFF
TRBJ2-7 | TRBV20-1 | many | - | TGCAGTGCCCGCCGGACTGGGCAGCCCGGGGAGCAGTACTTC | CSARRTGQPGEQYF
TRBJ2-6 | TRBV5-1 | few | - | TGCGCCAGCAGCTTGGGGGGGCAGGCAAGCTCTGGGGCCAACGTCCTGACTTTC | CASSLGGQASSGANVLTF
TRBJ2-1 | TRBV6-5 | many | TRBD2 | TGTGCCAGCAGTTTCGGTGTTAGCGGGAGGGCCGGGTATGAGCAGTTCTTC | CASSFGVSGRAGYEQFF